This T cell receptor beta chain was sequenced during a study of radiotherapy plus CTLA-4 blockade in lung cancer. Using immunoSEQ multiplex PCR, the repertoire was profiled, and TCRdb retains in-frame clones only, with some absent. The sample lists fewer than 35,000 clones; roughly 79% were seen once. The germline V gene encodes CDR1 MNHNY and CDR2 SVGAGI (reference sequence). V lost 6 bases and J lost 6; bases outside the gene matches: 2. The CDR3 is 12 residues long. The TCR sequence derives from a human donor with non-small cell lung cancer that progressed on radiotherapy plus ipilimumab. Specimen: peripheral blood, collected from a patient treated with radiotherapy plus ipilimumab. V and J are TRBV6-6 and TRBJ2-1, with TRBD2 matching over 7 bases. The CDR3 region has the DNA TGTGCCAGCAGCCCGGGGGGCAATGAGCAGTTCTTC. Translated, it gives CASSPGGNEQFF.